This entry lists 13 T cell receptor beta chains sequenced from one sample in a study of blood T cell repertoires in COVID-19. Sequencing used immunoSEQ multiplex PCR; TCRdb keeps in-frame clones, though not all of them. This table holds 400,000 to 450,000 clones, around 88% found once. Sequencing input: peripheral blood. Receptors were obtained from a woman between 45 and 60 years old with COVID-19, enrolled during active disease.

This chain joins TRBV6-4 and TRBJ2-2; D is undetermined. This CDR3 comprises 13 residues. The germline V gene encodes CDR1 MRHNA and CDR2 SNTAGT. V gave up 4 bases and J gave up 2 bases, with 5 bases separating them. The CDR3 region has the DNA TGTGCCAGCAGTGCCCTCAACACCGGGGAGCTGTTTTTT. It specifies CASSALNTGELFF.

The CDR3 sequence is CAWSGGAEDTQYF. CDR3 coding DNA: TGTGCCTGGAGCGGGGGGGCCGAAGATACGCAGTATTTT. The gene calls are TRBV30 and TRBJ2-3; 8 nucleotides align to TRBD2. Germline V CDR1 and CDR2: GTSNPN, SVGIG (reference sequence). V lost 3 bases, J lost 5 bases, and 4 bases stayed unmatched. The CDR3 consists of 13 residues.

The chain combines TRBV7-2 with TRBJ2-7, with D possibly matching TRBD2 (6 bases). V lost 5 bases to trimming and J lost 4 bases, with 15 bases between them. CDR1 and CDR2 (germline): SGHTA, FQGNSA. The CDR3 totals 14 residues. The CDR3 protein is CASSARRGIYEQYF. CDR3 coding DNA: TGTGCCAGCAGCGCGAGACGGGGGATATACGAGCAGTACTTC. The complete variable domain, with remaining parts taken from reference TRBV7-2 and TRBJ2-7, reads GAGVSQSPSNKVTEKGKDVELRCDPISGHTALYWYRQSLGQGLEFLIYFQGNSAPDKSGLPSDRFSAERTGGSVSTLTIQRTQQEDSAVYLCASSARRGIYEQYFGPGTRLTVT.

The chain has TRBV6-5 and TRBJ2-6; D call uncertain. V was trimmed by 10 bases and J by 4 bases, leaving 5 bases between them. Per germline, CDR1 MNHEY and CDR2 SVGAGI. This CDR3 is built from 11 residues. This CDR3 is CATLGANVLTF. The CDR3 coding sequence is TGTGCCACCTTAGGGGCCAACGTCCTGACTTTC.

This chain connects TRBV5-5 to TRBJ1-1, with D perhaps TRBD1 (5 bases). V was clipped by 4 bases and J by 7 bases, with 14 bases between them. This CDR3 is built from 13 residues. CDR1 is SGHKS and CDR2 is YYEKEE in the germline V gene (reference sequence). The CDR3 nucleotides are TGTGCCAGCAGCCAGTACGAAAGGGGTGAAGCTTTCTTT. It yields the protein CASSQYERGEAFF.

The table lists this clone with a count of one. This chain joins TRBV2 and TRBJ1-1; possible D gene TRBD1, 5 bases. The CDR3 sequence is 14 residues long. The V gene's germline CDR1 is SNHLY and CDR2 FYNNEI. V lost 1 base and J 4 bases, leaving 10 bases between the germline ends. The CDR3 bases are TGTGCCAGCAGTGAAGGCGGGGGGGGCACTGAAGCTTTCTTT. Translation: CASSEGGGGTEAFF.

This chain links TRBV30 with TRBJ1-1, with a tentative D call TRBD1 (5 bases). The CDR3 contains 14 residues. Trimming took off 4 bases at V and 3 bases at J, with 15 bases between the two ends. The germline CDR1 and CDR2 sequences are GTSNPN and SVGIG (reference sequence). CDR3 loop: CAWMRAGPDTEAFF. CDR3 sequence (DNA): TGTGCCTGGATGCGGGCGGGACCCGACACTGAAGCTTTCTTT.

This chain joins TRBV24-1 and TRBJ1-1, with no clear D. The CDR3 totals 14 residues. With 5 bases removed from V and 2 bases from J, the gap between germline ends came to 11 bases. Germline CDR1 and CDR2: KGHDR and SFDVKD. Here the CDR3 reads CATSANRQNTEAFF. As DNA, the CDR3 is TGTGCCACCAGTGCTAATAGACAAAACACTGAAGCTTTCTTT.

To note about this clone: Other DNA sequences in the same sample also yield this CDR3. The V and J genes are TRBV18 and TRBJ1-6, with unresolved D. CDR3 length equals 16 residues. Trimming pared 2 bases from V and 0 bases from J, leaving 8 bases between. Germline assignment: CDR1 KGHSH and CDR2 LQKENI. The CDR3 DNA sequence: TGTGCCAGCTCACCAGAGGGTAGCTCCTATAATTCACCCCTCCACTTT. Translating gives CASSPEGSSYNSPLHF.

The rearrangement links TRBV28 to TRBJ2-3; tentatively, D is TRBD1 (8 bases). CDR3 size: 15 residues. CDR1 is MDHEN, CDR2 SYDVKM, per germline. Trimming left V 5 bases short and J 8 bases short, with 20 bases between. DNA for the CDR3: TGTGCCAGCAGTCGGACAGGGAGGGCTAGGGTTACGCAGTATTTT. Translated: CASSRTGRARVTQYF.

The genes are TRBV5-8 and TRBJ1-3; D uncertain. This CDR3 spans 17 amino acids. Trimming took 4 bases from V and 2 from J, leaving 19 bases between them. Per the germline V gene, CDR1 is SGHTS and CDR2 is YDEGEE. Written as DNA, the CDR3 is TGTGCCAGCAGCCTCATTATAGGACTCTTTACTGGAAACACCATATATTTT. Translated: CASSLIIGLFTGNTIYF.

The genes are TRBV5-1 and TRBJ2-7; possible D gene TRBD1, 6 bases. Germline CDR1 SGHRS, CDR2 YFSETQ. V lost 3 bases to trimming and J lost 1 base, with 11 bases between them. The CDR3 consists of 14 residues. The CDR3 sequence: CASSSLGGSYEQYF. The CDR3 nucleotides are TGCGCCAGCAGCTCATTAGGGGGTTCCTACGAGCAGTACTTC.

The CDR3 loop reads CASSGGGATQYF. The CDR3 coding sequence is TGTGCCAGCAGCGGAGGCGGTGCTACGCAGTATTTT. This chain uses TRBV9 with TRBJ2-3, with D hard to call. Germline lookup yields CDR1 SGDLS and CDR2 YYNGEE. Trimming removed 3 bases at V and 8 bases at J, with 10 bases between. This CDR3 is 12 amino acids long. The whole variable domain, filled in from reference TRBV9 and TRBJ2-3, reads DSGVTQTPKHLITATGQRVTLRCSPRSGDLSVYWYQQSLDQGLQFLIQYYNGEERAKGNILERFSAQQFPDLHSELNLSSLELGDSALYFCASSGGGATQYFGPGTRLTVL.